In this sample, the clone carrying this TCR beta chain turned up a few times. This sample is part of a study of T-cell reconstitution after alpha-beta-depleted transplantation in children. Unique molecular identifiers were incorporated when the TCRbeta library was constructed. Each CDR3 protein gets one entry after TCRdb re-called the PCR reads with MiXCR. Of 400,000 to 500,000 distinct CDR3 sequences detected, approximately 11% appear once; the ten largest clones hold roughly 6%. Sample: PBMCs from the stem cell graft donor, taken from the stem cell graft. The sequence was collected from a human donor who donated a stem cell graft to a child with acute myeloid leukemia.

The CDR3 DNA sequence: TGCGCCAGCCACCTCCGGGAGGGTGCCTATGAGCAGTTCTTC. Protein: CASHLREGAYEQFF. The V call is TRBV5-1, the J call TRBJ2-1; 8 positions agree with TRBD2. The V gene's germline CDR1 is SGHRS and CDR2 YFSETQ. V shed 7 bases and J 8 bases; nucleotides not matched to a gene: 11. This CDR3 has 14 amino acids.